This T cell receptor (beta chain) was obtained from a study of OX40 agonist ivuxolimab in advanced cancers. Study in general: Three patients showed partial responses: one hepatocellular carcinoma and two cutaneous melanoma cases.

CDR1 and CDR2 (germline): MNHEY, SVGAGI. Trimming shortened V by 6 bases and J by 6 bases, and 8 bases separated the two germline ends. The CDR3 contains 11 residues. Method: immunoSEQ multiplex PCR; TCRdb's copy keeps in-frame clones and lacks some. The sample shows tens of thousands of clones, around 84% of them seen only once. The material sequenced was CD4+ or CD8+ T cells sorted from blood, taken in a trial of the OX40 agonist ivuxolimab. The chain carries TRBV6-5 and TRBJ2-5, with D perhaps TRBD2 (6 bases). The receptor was isolated from an adult with an advanced solid tumor such as melanoma, head and neck, liver or kidney cancer. In DNA, the CDR3 is TGTGCCAGCAGGGAGGGTAAGACCCAGTACTTC. Amino acid sequence: CASREGKTQYF.